This T cell receptor (beta chain) was sequenced for a study of CD8 T cells in ankylosing spondylitis. Overall study results and limits: About 8 highly homologous variants formed a TCR beta motif that appeared characteristic of ankylosing spondylitis blood.

This clonotype was seen ten or more times. Its antigen is currently unknown. TCRdb passed the 5' RACE reads through MiXCR, listing each CDR3 protein once. The table lists roughly 350,000 distinct CDR3 sequences, 6.5% to 10% of them singletons, with roughly 15% in the top ten. The CDR3 has 15 residues. Trimming took 3 bases from V and 9 from J; bases not matched to a gene: 6. Germline V gene data show CDR1 as SGHRS and CDR2 as YFSETQ. This TCR was recovered from a male donor with ankylosing spondylitis. The source material was blood, either unsorted or a sorted T cell fraction (not recorded which). V and J are TRBV5-1 and TRBJ2-1, with 13 bases identical to TRBD2. CDR3 residues: CASSSRLAGGVEQFF. Here the CDR3 DNA reads TGCGCCAGCAGCTCTCGACTAGCGGGAGGTGTTGAGCAGTTCTTC.